These 26 T cell receptor beta chains were sequenced from one sample in a study of cytomegalovirus exposure and HLA in healthy donors. PCR primers comprised 60 Vbeta and 13 Jbeta primers. Repertoires were generated with immunoSEQ multiplex PCR, while TCRdb's copy carries only in-frame clones and drops some. The sample totals 35,000 or so clones; its top ten clones hold approximately 10%. The sequenced material came from PBMCs. These receptors were taken from a man in his forties in good health and CMV-seropositive.

The rearrangement links TRBV7-2 to TRBJ2-5; 7 bases are shared with TRBD2. The V gene's germline CDR1 is SGHTA and CDR2 FQGNSA. The length of the CDR3 is 15 residues. The J segment lost 5 bases and the V segment lost 5 bases, leaving 11 bases of the junction unmatched. This CDR3 is CASSPDGRQGETQYF. The CDR3 nucleotides are TGTGCCAGCAGCCCTGACGGGAGGCAGGGTGAGACCCAGTACTTC.

The genes are TRBV7-9 and TRBJ1-1, with D unresolved. Trimming removed 6 bases at V and 1 base at J, with 9 bases between. The CDR3 consists of 13 residues. The V gene's germline CDR1 is SEHNR and CDR2 FQNEAQ (reference sequence). The CDR3 protein is CASREAGNTEAFF. The CDR3 DNA follows: TGTGCCAGCAGAGAGGCTGGGAACACTGAAGCTTTCTTT.

This rearrangement joins TRBV12-5 to TRBJ2-7; weak D call: TRBD1 (6 bases). Germline assignment: CDR1 LGHNT and CDR2 FRNRAP. CDR3 size: 11 residues. The V end was cut by 10 bases, the J end by 3 bases, with 10 bases between. This chain's CDR3 is CATRGIYEQYF. The CDR3 nucleotides read TGTGCTACCAGGGGCATCTACGAGCAGTACTTC.

The V call is TRBV5-4, the J call TRBJ2-7; 9 nucleotides match TRBD2. Germline V gene data show CDR1 as SGHNT and CDR2 as YYREEE (reference sequence). The CDR3 runs to 17 residues. J lost 2 bases, V lost 0 bases, and 9 bases had no gene match. The CDR3 nucleotides are TGTGCCAGCAGCTTGGTCCTAGCGGGATTATCCCCCTACGAGCAGTACTTC. As protein: CASSLVLAGLSPYEQYF.

This sequence joins TRBV5-6 and TRBJ1-1; D not certain. Trimming pared 4 bases from V and 5 bases from J, leaving 12 bases between. The germline CDR1 and CDR2 sequences are SGHDT and YYEEEE. The CDR3 loop spans 13 amino acids. The DNA for the CDR3 is TGTGCCAGCAGCAGAGACACAAGGACTGAAGCTTTCTTT. Residues: CASSRDTRTEAFF.

J is TRBJ1-4 and V is TRBV28; 7 bases match TRBD1. The ends lost 8 bases at V and 5 bases at J; junction bases unmatched: 2. CDR1 MDHEN and CDR2 SYDVKM come from the germline V gene. The CDR3 sequence is 12 residues long. The CDR3 DNA reads as TGTGCCAGCTTGACAGGGAATGAAAAACTGTTTTTT. Its translation: CASLTGNEKLFF.

The chain combines TRBV25-1 with TRBJ1-3; D gene unclear. Trimming cost V 3 bases and J 3 bases, with 12 bases left between them. The CDR3 contains 15 residues. The germline CDR1 and CDR2 sequences are MGHDK and SYGVNS. CDR3 nucleotide sequence: TGTGCCAGCAGTGATACGGGGAGGAATGGAAACACCATATATTTT. Its protein product is CASSDTGRNGNTIYF.

The rearrangement uses TRBV15 and TRBJ2-7; 8 nucleotides align to TRBD1. Germline loops: CDR1 LNHNV, CDR2 YYDKDF (reference sequence). V lost 5 bases, J lost 5 bases, and 8 bases stayed unmatched. This CDR3 contains 14 residues. In nucleotides, the CDR3 is TGTGCCACCAGCTTCCGGACAGGGACCAACGAGCAGTACTTC. Residues: CATSFRTGTNEQYF.

The chain uses TRBV30 and TRBJ1-1; 7 positions agree with TRBD1. Germline trimming cut 2 bases from V and 1 base from J; bases unmatched to any gene: 7. The CDR3 is made up of 15 amino acids. Germline CDR1 GTSNPN, CDR2 SVGIG (reference sequence). The CDR3 nucleotides are TGTGCCTGGAGTATGAGGGGGCGCAAGAACACTGAAGCTTTCTTT. Amino acids: CAWSMRGRKNTEAFF.

This chain links TRBV30 with TRBJ1-1; no definite D call. V lost 5 bases, J lost 1 base, and 14 bases lay in between. Germline loops: CDR1 GTSNPN, CDR2 SVGIG (reference sequence). The CDR3 has 14 amino acids. This chain's CDR3 is CAWAPWTGNTEAFF. CDR3 DNA: TGTGCCTGGGCCCCCTGGACTGGGAACACTGAAGCTTTCTTT.

The V and J genes are TRBV30 and TRBJ2-7, with 7 bases that match TRBD1. Germline V lookup: CDR1 GTSNPN, CDR2 SVGIG (reference sequence). Losses at the gene ends were 2 bases for V and 5 bases for J; bases not matched to a gene: 0. The CDR3 totals 11 residues. The chain's CDR3 is CAWSTGDEQYF. The CDR3 region has the DNA TGTGCCTGGAGTACAGGGGACGAGCAGTACTTC.

The chain joins TRBV7-8 to TRBJ1-4; 7 positions match TRBD1. The CDR3 totals 16 residues. V was pared by 5 bases and J by 8 bases, with 14 bases of the junction left unmatched. Germline values: CDR1 SGHVS, CDR2 FQNEAQ. This CDR3 reads CASSPQGDPKAEKLFF. CDR3 DNA: TGTGCCAGCAGCCCCCAGGGGGACCCGAAGGCCGAAAAACTGTTTTTT.

The rearrangement joins TRBV6-1 to TRBJ2-1, with TRBD2 identical over 7 bases. There are 15 residues in the CDR3. V lost 2 bases to trimming and J lost 4 bases; unmatched junction nucleotides: 5. In germline, CDR1 is MNHNS, CDR2 SASEGT. The CDR3 nucleotides are TGTGCCAGCAGTGAATTGGGCGGGAGTTACAATGAGCAGTTCTTC. Translation gives CASSELGGSYNEQFF.

In DNA form, the CDR3 reads TGTGCCAGCAGCCCAGGACAGGGGGCTGCCTATGGCTACACCTTC. This encodes CASSPGQGAAYGYTF. The chain carries TRBV7-2 and TRBJ1-2; 11 bases align to TRBD1. CDR3 length: 15 residues. The germline V gene encodes CDR1 SGHTA and CDR2 FQGNSA. V gave up 5 bases and J gave up 4 bases; unmatched junction bases: 6.

V gene TRBV10-3 combines with J gene TRBJ1-1; 10 bases match TRBD1. The CDR3 has 14 residues. The germline V gene has CDR1 ENHRY and CDR2 SYGVKD. After removal of 6 bases from V and 6 bases from J, the junction contained 7 bases not matched to a gene. CDR3 in amino acids: CAISDRGRGAEAFF. For the CDR3, the DNA is TGTGCCATCAGCGACAGGGGGCGTGGGGCTGAAGCTTTCTTT.

This rearrangement joins TRBV4-3 to TRBJ2-1; the D is unclear. The length of the CDR3 is 13 residues. Germline-derived CDR1 and CDR2 are LGHNA and YSLEER. Trimming removed 4 bases at V and 8 bases at J, with 12 bases between. CDR3 nucleotides: TGCGCCAGCAGCCTTATTTACGGTCATGAGCAGTTCTTC. Translating it yields CASSLIYGHEQFF.

The chain has TRBV28 and TRBJ2-7; 9 positions match TRBD1. The CDR3 covers 14 residues. With V trimmed by 2 bases and J by 3 bases, 2 bases remained unmatched. The germline gives CDR1 MDHEN, CDR2 SYDVKM. The CDR3 nucleotides are TGTGCCAGCAGTTTAGGGGACAGGGTCTACGAGCAGTACTTC. It codes for CASSLGDRVYEQYF. The complete variable domain, with remaining parts taken from reference TRBV28 and TRBJ2-7, reads DVKVTQSSRYLVKRTGEKVFLECVQDMDHENMFWYRQDPGLGLRLIYFSYDVKMKEKGDIPEGYSVSREKKERFSLILESASTNQTSMYLCASSLGDRVYEQYFGPGTRLTVT.

This chain links TRBV11-2 with TRBJ2-3; the D gene is possibly TRBD2 (6 bases). CDR3 length equals 14 residues. V was shortened by 5 bases and J by 2 bases, with 11 bases between the two germline ends. Germline CDR1 SGHAT, CDR2 FQNNGV. CDR3 in amino acids: CASSARTNTDTQYF. In DNA, the CDR3 is TGTGCCAGCAGCGCAAGGACTAACACAGATACGCAGTATTTT.

Concerning this clone: The junction differs from germline at one of its ends, possibly a read error. The chain is built from TRBV29-1 and TRBJ1-1; a possible D gene is TRBD1 (5 bases). The CDR3 is 13 amino acids. CDR1 is SQVTM, CDR2 ANQGSEA, per germline. The CDR3 protein is CSVRPGWGTEASF. CDR3 DNA sequence: TGCAGCGTTCGACCAGGGTGGGGGACTGAAGCTTCCTTT.

The rearrangement links TRBV7-9 to TRBJ2-5; D is perhaps TRBD2 (6 bases). The DNA end lines up better with TRBJ2-7; the J call may be wrong. CDR1 SEHNR and CDR2 FQNEAQ come from the germline V gene (reference sequence). This CDR3 contains 11 residues. CDR3 in amino acids: CASSQRDEQYF. CDR3 DNA: TGTGCCAGCAGCCAGCGGGACGAGCAGTACTTC.

The CDR3 loop reads CASSAGLAGSYEQYF. In nucleotides, the CDR3 is TGTGCCAGTAGTGCAGGACTAGCGGGTAGCTACGAGCAGTACTTC. The chain uses TRBV19 and TRBJ2-7; 11 nucleotides align to TRBD2. Per germline, CDR1 LNHDA and CDR2 SQIVND (reference sequence). Trimming took 5 bases from V and 3 from J; bases not matched to a gene: 6. This CDR3 spans 15 amino acids.

This chain uses TRBV7-9 with TRBJ2-7, with 8 bases identical to TRBD1. The CDR3 spans 15 residues. CDR1 is SEHNR, CDR2 FQNEAQ, per germline (reference sequence). V lost 4 bases, J lost 3 bases, and 8 bases stayed unmatched. The CDR3 sequence is CASSSSTGGGYEQYF. In DNA form, the CDR3 reads TGTGCCAGCAGCTCGAGCACAGGGGGTGGCTACGAGCAGTACTTC.

V usage is TRBV2 and J usage is TRBJ1-5; 7 bases agree with TRBD1. V lost 8 bases to trimming and J lost 2 bases; unmatched junction nucleotides: 6. The CDR3 has 14 residues. Germline-derived CDR1 and CDR2 are SNHLY and FYNNEI. The CDR3 spells CASGTGAGNQPQHF. Written as DNA, the CDR3 is TGTGCCAGCGGTACAGGGGCGGGCAATCAGCCCCAGCATTTT.

The chain is built from TRBV6-6 and TRBJ1-2; 7 bases are a match to TRBD1. V lost 6 bases to trimming and J lost 2 bases; unmatched junction nucleotides: 6. This CDR3 contains 14 residues. From germline, CDR1 is MNHNY and CDR2 SVGAGI (reference sequence). The CDR3, as DNA: TGTGCCAGCAGCCGCGGGACAGAGAACTATGGCTACACCTTC. It encodes CASSRGTENYGYTF.

The genes are TRBV5-1 and TRBJ1-2; no definite D call. Germline V lookup: CDR1 SGHRS, CDR2 YFSETQ. The CDR3 runs 14 residues. V was shortened by 4 bases and J by 1 base, with 11 bases between the two germline ends. The DNA for the CDR3 is TGCGCCAGCAGCCCCGGCGACATTAACTATGGCTACACCTTC. Encoded protein: CASSPGDINYGYTF.

The chain couples TRBV2 to TRBJ1-5; 8 positions agree with TRBD1. There are 14 residues in the CDR3. The germline gives CDR1 SNHLY, CDR2 FYNNEI. V lost 2 bases and J lost 4; bases outside the gene matches: 1. The CDR3 DNA follows: TGTGCCAGCAGTGAACAGGGGGCTAATCAGCCCCAGCATTTT. This sequence encodes CASSEQGANQPQHF.